This T cell receptor (beta chain) was recovered during a study of cytomegalovirus exposure and HLA in healthy donors. The CDR3 sequence is 15 residues long. Germline CDR1 reads GTSNPN; CDR2 reads SVGIG (reference sequence). With V trimmed by 2 bases and J by 2 bases, 8 bases remained unmatched. The primer mix had 60 Vbeta and 13 Jbeta primers. Here immunoSEQ multiplex PCR was the method, and the copy in TCRdb shows in-frame clones only, minus some. The sample yields about 130,000 clones, about three quarters seen once. V gene TRBV30 combines with J gene TRBJ1-2, with 7 bases fitting TRBD1. The sequenced sample was PBMCs. The source is a woman aged 55-70 years in good health and CMV-seropositive. The DNA for the CDR3 is TGTGCCTGGAGTAAAACCGGGACAGCCAACTATGGCTACACCTTC. This codes for CAWSKTGTANYGYTF.